A selection of T cell receptor beta chains follows, all from one sample in a study of blood T cell repertoires in COVID-19. The protocol was immunoSEQ multiplex PCR, while the TCRdb copy is restricted to in-frame clones and leaves out a portion. The sample includes 70,000 or so clones, around 89% seen only once; the top ten take less than 0.65%. Source material: peripheral blood. Source of these receptors: a man aged 55 to 70 with acute or convalescent COVID-19. Both conserved end residues are part of each CDR3. The order of the fields is CDR3 protein, V gene, J gene, D gene. A D gene is named only where the DNA matches it firmly.

CDR3aa: CASSLSRQGLYNEQFF
v_gene: TRBV4-1
j_gene: TRBJ2-1
d_gene: -

CDR3aa: CATSSVFLGLATRLAKNIQYF
v_gene: TRBV15
j_gene: TRBJ2-4
d_gene: TRBD2

CDR3aa: CSAFRAEQYF
v_gene: TRBV20-1
j_gene: TRBJ2-7
d_gene: -

CDR3aa: CANRQGIVDSPLHF
v_gene: TRBV15
j_gene: TRBJ1-6
d_gene: TRBD1

CDR3aa: CASSLGGSYNEQFF
v_gene: TRBV7-3
j_gene: TRBJ2-1
d_gene: -

CDR3aa: CASSLGAGQGKETQYF
v_gene: TRBV5-1
j_gene: TRBJ2-5
d_gene: TRBD1

CDR3aa: CASREQPTKNIQYF
v_gene: TRBV5-1
j_gene: TRBJ2-4
d_gene: -

CDR3aa: CASSASGGSPPDTQYF
v_gene: TRBV9
j_gene: TRBJ2-3
d_gene: TRBD2

CDR3aa: CASSVVEGGELFF
v_gene: TRBV9
j_gene: TRBJ2-2
d_gene: -

CDR3aa: CATSDPSGYSTDTQYF
v_gene: TRBV24-1
j_gene: TRBJ2-3
d_gene: -

CDR3aa: CSVEEEGAFFAGANVLTF
v_gene: TRBV29-1
j_gene: TRBJ2-6
d_gene: TRBD1

CDR3aa: CASRTVSSEGYGYTF
v_gene: TRBV6-5
j_gene: TRBJ1-2
d_gene: -

CDR3aa: CASKSGTQQYF
v_gene: TRBV28
j_gene: TRBJ2-7
d_gene: -

CDR3aa: CASSQGILLGDTQYF
v_gene: TRBV14
j_gene: TRBJ2-3
d_gene: -

CDR3aa: CASSIRAGGGTQYF
v_gene: TRBV19
j_gene: TRBJ2-5
d_gene: TRBD2

CDR3aa: CASSLSGLNNNEQFF
v_gene: TRBV5-1
j_gene: TRBJ2-1
d_gene: -

CDR3aa: CASRDRGYTEAFF
v_gene: TRBV19
j_gene: TRBJ1-1
d_gene: TRBD1

CDR3aa: CASSLDGTGGDGYTF
v_gene: TRBV5-4
j_gene: TRBJ1-2
d_gene: TRBD1

CDR3aa: CASSLTSGRVRDTQYF
v_gene: TRBV27
j_gene: TRBJ2-3
d_gene: TRBD2

CDR3aa: CASSQGQGTGELFF
v_gene: TRBV4-1
j_gene: TRBJ2-2
d_gene: -

CDR3aa: CASSEGARTDTQYF
v_gene: TRBV9
j_gene: TRBJ2-3
d_gene: TRBD1

CDR3aa: CASSQGRDTQYF
v_gene: TRBV9
j_gene: TRBJ2-3
d_gene: -

CDR3aa: CASPISPRTGSSYEQYF
v_gene: TRBV2
j_gene: TRBJ2-7
d_gene: TRBD1

CDR3aa: CATSRGDRDMMAFF
v_gene: TRBV15
j_gene: TRBJ1-1
d_gene: TRBD1

CDR3aa: CASSLLAGGPGEQYF
v_gene: TRBV5-5
j_gene: TRBJ2-7
d_gene: TRBD2

CDR3aa: CASSMGATDTQYF
v_gene: TRBV18
j_gene: TRBJ2-3
d_gene: -

CDR3aa: CASSIRERNTEAFF
v_gene: TRBV19
j_gene: TRBJ1-1
d_gene: -

CDR3aa: CASRFGLAGVYYEQYF
v_gene: TRBV7-3
j_gene: TRBJ2-7
d_gene: TRBD2

CDR3aa: CASSASATYEQYF
v_gene: TRBV12-3/TRBV12-4
j_gene: TRBJ2-7
d_gene: -

CDR3aa: CASSDNQGPIFHYEQYF
v_gene: TRBV6-1
j_gene: TRBJ2-7
d_gene: -

CDR3aa: CASSRPGEGGPDEQYF
v_gene: TRBV28
j_gene: TRBJ2-7
d_gene: TRBD2

CDR3aa: CASSEDMGQGNTEAFF
v_gene: TRBV27
j_gene: TRBJ1-1
d_gene: TRBD1

CDR3aa: CASSPGQGGTDTQYF
v_gene: TRBV6-4
j_gene: TRBJ2-3
d_gene: TRBD1

CDR3aa: CASSKDRDTSYEQYF
v_gene: TRBV7-2
j_gene: TRBJ2-7
d_gene: -

CDR3aa: CASSLGDLEAFF
v_gene: TRBV5-5
j_gene: TRBJ1-1
d_gene: -

CDR3aa: CASSKVRAGWYQPQHF
v_gene: TRBV21-1
j_gene: TRBJ1-5
d_gene: -